A selection of T cell receptor beta chains follows, all from one sample in a study of T cells after somatic rescue of genetic block. Some clones are missing from TCRdb's copy, which holds only in-frame ones; the method was immunoSEQ multiplex PCR. The sample has 55,000 or so clones, about 96% seen once. Material for sequencing was peripheral blood mononuclear cells (PBMCs). The receptors here all came from a child less than two years old. The CDR3 runs from the conserved cysteine through the conserved F or W. D genes are given only for firm matches.

TRBD2 | TRBJ2-7 | TRBV11-2 | TGTGCCAGCAGATCCCCTTTAGCGGGAGGGCGCGAGCAGTACTTC | CASRSPLAGGREQYF
NA | TRBJ1-2 | TRBV7-2 | TGTGCCAGCAGCCCGGATACAGGGAAGGCTAACTATGGCTACACCTTC | CASSPDTGKANYGYTF
NA | TRBJ1-5 | TRBV5-4 | TGTGCCAGCAGCTTGAAGGGGCAATATAGCAATCAGCCCCAGCATTTT | CASSLKGQYSNQPQHF
TRBD2 | TRBJ2-7 | TRBV19 | TGTGCCAGTAGTGAACTAGCGGGAGCGTTCGAGCAGTACTTC | CASSELAGAFEQYF
NA | TRBJ2-7 | TRBV12-5 | TGTGCTAGTGCCTTTGGCCTCCGGACAGGGAGGGGCGAGCAGTACTTC | CASAFGLRTGRGEQYF
NA | TRBJ1-3 | TRBV11-2 | TGTGCCAGCAGCTTAGTCGGGGGAGTCTCTGGAAACACCATATATTTT | CASSLVGGVSGNTIYF
NA | TRBJ2-1 | TRBV14 | TGTGCCAGCAGCCAAGATAGGGGGGGATGGGCCAATGAGCAGTTCTTC | CASSQDRGGWANEQFF
TRBD1 | TRBJ1-4 | TRBV28 | TGTGCCAGCAGGGCGGGACAGGGAGGGGAAAAACTGTTTTTT | CASRAGQGGEKLFF
NA | TRBJ2-3 | TRBV18 | TGTGCCAGCTCACCTGGCCCGGGTTTGGGGGATACGCAGTATTTT | CASSPGPGLGDTQYF
NA | TRBJ2-1 | TRBV27 | TGTGCCAGCAGTTTAGTACTAGTCCCCTACAATGAGCAGTTCTTC | CASSLVLVPYNEQFF
NA | TRBJ1-2 | TRBV6-5 | TGTGCCAGCAGTTCGTACAGGGTCTATGGCTACACCTTC | CASSSYRVYGYTF
TRBD2 | TRBJ2-1 | TRBV11-2 | TGTGCCAGCAGCTTAGGACTAGCGGGACAGCGGGCTGAGCAGTTCTTC | CASSLGLAGQRAEQFF
NA | TRBJ1-2 | TRBV28 | TGTGCCAGCAACTCCGGGACAAACTATGGCTACACCTTC | CASNSGTNYGYTF
NA | TRBJ2-7 | TRBV4-3 | TGCGCCAGCAGCCAAGGAGTCGGATCCTACGAGCAGTACTTC | CASSQGVGSYEQYF
NA | TRBJ1-1 | TRBV14 | TGTGCCAGCAGTCCCAGGTTTGGACGTAGGAACACTGAAGCTTTCTTT | CASSPRFGRRNTEAFF